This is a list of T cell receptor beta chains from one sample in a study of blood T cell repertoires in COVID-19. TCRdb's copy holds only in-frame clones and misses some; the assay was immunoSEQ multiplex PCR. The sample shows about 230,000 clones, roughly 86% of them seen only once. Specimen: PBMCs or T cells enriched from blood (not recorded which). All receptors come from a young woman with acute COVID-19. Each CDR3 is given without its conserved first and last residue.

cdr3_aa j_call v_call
ASSPSGLAGGSYEQY TRBJ2-7 TRBV6-2/TRBV6-3
ASSQEGRVSYEQY TRBJ2-7 TRBV4-1
ASWAGVTDTQY TRBJ2-3 TRBV2
ASSLDGFGYT TRBJ1-2 TRBV12-3/TRBV12-4
ASSPEGVYTEAF TRBJ1-1 TRBV3-1/TRBV3-2
ASSLVTEARGSYGYT TRBJ1-2 TRBV7-8
ASSPQGDFYEQY TRBJ2-7 TRBV19
ASSSRLAGH TRBJ2-7 TRBV5-8
ASSTGADTQY TRBJ2-3 TRBV9
ASSENREGQPQH TRBJ1-5 TRBV10-1
ATSPAPVSYNEQF TRBJ2-1 TRBV15
ASSPTSGTGELF TRBJ2-2 TRBV2
ASHRAGSYEQY TRBJ2-7 TRBV27